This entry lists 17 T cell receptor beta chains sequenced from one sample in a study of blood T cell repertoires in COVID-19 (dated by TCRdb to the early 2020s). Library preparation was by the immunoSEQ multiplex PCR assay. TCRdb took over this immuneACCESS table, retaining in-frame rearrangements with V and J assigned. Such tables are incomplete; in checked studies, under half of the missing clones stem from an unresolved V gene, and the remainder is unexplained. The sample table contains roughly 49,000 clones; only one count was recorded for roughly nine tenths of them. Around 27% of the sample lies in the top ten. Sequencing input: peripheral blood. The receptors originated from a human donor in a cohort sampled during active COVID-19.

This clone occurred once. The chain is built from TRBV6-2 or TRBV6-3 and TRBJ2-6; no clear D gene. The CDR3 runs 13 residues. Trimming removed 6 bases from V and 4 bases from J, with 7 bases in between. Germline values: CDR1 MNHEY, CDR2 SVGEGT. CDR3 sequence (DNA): TGTGCCAGCAGCCTTGGCGGGGCCAACGTCCTGACTTTC. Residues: CASSLGGANVLTF.

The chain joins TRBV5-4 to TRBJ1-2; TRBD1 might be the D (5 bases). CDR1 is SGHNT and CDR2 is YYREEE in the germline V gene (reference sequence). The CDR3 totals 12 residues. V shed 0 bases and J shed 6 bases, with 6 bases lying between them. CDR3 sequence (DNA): TGTGCCAGCAGCTTGGCCAGGGATGGCTACACCTTC. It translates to CASSLARDGYTF.

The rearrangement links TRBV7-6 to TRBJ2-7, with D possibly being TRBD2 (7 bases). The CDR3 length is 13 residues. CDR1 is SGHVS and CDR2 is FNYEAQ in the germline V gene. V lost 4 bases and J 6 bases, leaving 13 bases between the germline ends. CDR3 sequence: CASSSRGGGEQYF. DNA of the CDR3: TGTGCCAGCAGCTCGAGGGGGGGAGGCGAGCAGTACTTC.

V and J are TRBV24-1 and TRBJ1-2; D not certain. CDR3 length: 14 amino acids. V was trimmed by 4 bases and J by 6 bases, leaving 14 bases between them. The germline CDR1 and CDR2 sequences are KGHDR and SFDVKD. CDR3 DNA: TGTGCCACCAGTGACCCTCGGACTCTCGATGGCTACACCTTC. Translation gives CATSDPRTLDGYTF.

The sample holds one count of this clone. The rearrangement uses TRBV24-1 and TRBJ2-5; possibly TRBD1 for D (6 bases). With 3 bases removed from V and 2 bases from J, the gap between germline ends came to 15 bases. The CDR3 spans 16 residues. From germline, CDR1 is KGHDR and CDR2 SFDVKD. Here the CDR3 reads CATSDPGARGQETQYF. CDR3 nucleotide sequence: TGTGCCACCAGTGATCCTGGAGCCAGGGGACAAGAGACCCAGTACTTC.

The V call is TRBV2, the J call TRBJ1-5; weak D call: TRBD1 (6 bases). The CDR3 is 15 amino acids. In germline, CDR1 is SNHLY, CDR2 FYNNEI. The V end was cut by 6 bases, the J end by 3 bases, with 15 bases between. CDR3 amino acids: CASSNDRNSNQPQHF. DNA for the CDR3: TGTGCCAGCAGCAATGACAGGAACTCCAATCAGCCCCAGCATTTT.

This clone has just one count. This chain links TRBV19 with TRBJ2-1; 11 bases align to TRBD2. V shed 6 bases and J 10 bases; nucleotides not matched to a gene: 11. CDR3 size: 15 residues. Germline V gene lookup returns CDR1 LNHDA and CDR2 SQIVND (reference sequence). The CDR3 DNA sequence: TGTGCCAGTAGCCTTTCGACTAGCGGGATCGGGGAGCAGTTCTTC. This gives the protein CASSLSTSGIGEQFF.

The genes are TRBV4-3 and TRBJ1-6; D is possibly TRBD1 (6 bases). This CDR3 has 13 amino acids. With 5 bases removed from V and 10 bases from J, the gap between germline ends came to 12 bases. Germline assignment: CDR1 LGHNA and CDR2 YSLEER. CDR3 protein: CASSAKGDSPLHF. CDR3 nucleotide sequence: TGCGCCAGCAGCGCCAAGGGGGACTCACCCCTCCACTTT.

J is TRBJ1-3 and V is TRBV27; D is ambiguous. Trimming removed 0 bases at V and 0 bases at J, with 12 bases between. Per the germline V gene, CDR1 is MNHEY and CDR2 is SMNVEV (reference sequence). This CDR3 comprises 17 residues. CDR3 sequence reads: CASSLSGRLYSGNTIYF. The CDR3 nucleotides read TGTGCCAGCAGTTTATCGGGCAGGCTTTACTCTGGAAACACCATATATTTT.

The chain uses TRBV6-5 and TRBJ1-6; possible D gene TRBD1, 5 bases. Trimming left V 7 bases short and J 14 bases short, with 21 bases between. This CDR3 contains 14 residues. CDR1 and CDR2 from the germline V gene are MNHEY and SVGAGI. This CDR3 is CASTPRGGIVTLHF. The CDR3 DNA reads TGTGCCAGCACCCCGCGGGGGGGGATAGTAACCCTCCACTTT.

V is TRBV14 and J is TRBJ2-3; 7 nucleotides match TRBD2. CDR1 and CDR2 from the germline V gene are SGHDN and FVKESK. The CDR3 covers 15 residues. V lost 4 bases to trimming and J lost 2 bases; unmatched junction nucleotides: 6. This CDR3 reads CASSPRGDYTDTQYF. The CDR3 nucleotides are TGTGCCAGCAGCCCCCGGGGGGATTACACAGATACGCAGTATTTT.

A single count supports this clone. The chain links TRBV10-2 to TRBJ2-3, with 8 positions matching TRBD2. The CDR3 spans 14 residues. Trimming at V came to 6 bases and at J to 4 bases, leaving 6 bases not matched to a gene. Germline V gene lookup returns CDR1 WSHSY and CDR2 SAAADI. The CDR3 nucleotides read TGCGCCAGCAGACTAGCGGCACCCTCAGATACGCAGTATTTT. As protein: CASRLAAPSDTQYF.

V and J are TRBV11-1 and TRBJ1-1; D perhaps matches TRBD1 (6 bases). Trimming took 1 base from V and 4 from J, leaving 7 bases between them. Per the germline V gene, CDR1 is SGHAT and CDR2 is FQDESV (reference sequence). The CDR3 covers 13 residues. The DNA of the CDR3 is TGTGCCAGCAGCTTAGTCAGGGGCACTGAAGCTTTCTTT. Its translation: CASSLVRGTEAFF. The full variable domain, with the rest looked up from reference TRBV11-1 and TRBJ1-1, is EAEVAQSPRYKITEKSQAVAFWCDPISGHATLYWYRQILGQGPELLVQFQDESVVDDSQLPKDRFSAERLKGVDSTLKIQPAELGDSAMYLCASSLVRGTEAFFGQGTRLTVV.

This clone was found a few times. In nucleotides, the CDR3 is TGTGCCAGCAGCTTTCATGTTGGGACAGGGATAGATACGCAGTATTTT. This encodes CASSFHVGTGIDTQYF. This sequence joins TRBV7-8 and TRBJ2-3; 9 bases are shared with TRBD1. Germline V gene sequence: CDR1 SGHVS, CDR2 FQNEAQ. V dropped 3 bases and J dropped 5; count of bases not matched to a gene: 9. This CDR3 contains 16 residues.

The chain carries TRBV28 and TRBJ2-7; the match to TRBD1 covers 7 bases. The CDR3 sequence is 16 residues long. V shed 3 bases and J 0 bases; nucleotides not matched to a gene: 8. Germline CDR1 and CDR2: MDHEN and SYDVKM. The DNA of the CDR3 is TGTGCCAGCAGTTTTACCTTGACAGGGCTCTCCTACGAGCAGTACTTC. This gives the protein CASSFTLTGLSYEQYF.

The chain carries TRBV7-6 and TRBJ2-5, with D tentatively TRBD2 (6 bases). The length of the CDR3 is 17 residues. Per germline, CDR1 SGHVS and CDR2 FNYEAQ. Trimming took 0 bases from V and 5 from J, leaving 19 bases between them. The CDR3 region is CASSLAQVEGPKETQYF. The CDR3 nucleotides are TGTGCCAGCAGCTTAGCGCAGGTGGAGGGGCCGAAGGAGACCCAGTACTTC.

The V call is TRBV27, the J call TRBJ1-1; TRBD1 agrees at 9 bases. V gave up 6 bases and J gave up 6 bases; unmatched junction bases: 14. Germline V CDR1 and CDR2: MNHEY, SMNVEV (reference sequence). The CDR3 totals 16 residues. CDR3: CASSLKGQGPRAEAFF. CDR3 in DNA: TGTGCCAGCAGCCTAAAGGGACAGGGACCTAGAGCTGAAGCTTTCTTT.